What follows describes a single T cell receptor beta chain. Germline V gene lookup returns CDR1 SQVTM and CDR2 ANQGSEA. The CDR3 covers 15 residues. Trimming removed 7 bases from V and 4 bases from J, with 23 bases in between. This sample was included in a study of identifying expanded T cells in peripheral blood. Clones were read by immunoSEQ multiplex PCR, and TCRdb kept only the in-frame ones, dropping some. The sample has 84,000 or so clones; about 87% are singletons. Sequencing was carried out using blood. The TCR sequence derives from a person between 18 and 75 years old in good health. The V call is TRBV29-1, the J call TRBJ2-7; either TRBD1 or TRBD2 may supply D (5 bases each). The CDR3 is CSGTRVFGTKYEQYF. CDR3 coding DNA: TGCAGCGGGACACGGGTCTTCGGGACCAAATACGAGCAGTACTTC.